The present entry profiles one T cell receptor beta chain with its context. Its cognate antigen is unknown. This entry is derived from a study of T cells in localized non-small cell lung cancer. General study points: Heterogeneity cannot be ruled out, as sequencing used one tumor region only.

CDR1 and CDR2 (germline): SGHTS, YDEGEE. J was trimmed by 6 bases and V by 4 bases; bases with no gene match: 4. CDR3 length: 13 residues. The method was immunoSEQ multiplex PCR; TCRdb's version includes in-frame clones alone and lacks a portion of them. The sample has roughly 30,000 clones; approximately 91% are singletons. Sequencing used peripheral blood, obtained before any cancer treatment. V and J are TRBV5-8 and TRBJ2-4; TRBD2 matches 7 bases. This sequence originates from a woman aged 35-75 years with stage I lung adenocarcinoma. The CDR3 reads CASSPWEGNIQYF. CDR3 DNA sequence: TGTGCCAGCAGCCCTTGGGAGGGAAACATTCAGTACTTC.